The 21 T cell receptor beta chains below all came from one sample that was sequenced in a study of identical twins. TCRdb used MiXCR to reprocess the 5' RACE reads, holding one entry per CDR3 protein. Seen here are approximately 600,000 distinct CDR3 sequences, roughly 9.5% observed once, and the top ten hold 2.5% to 3%. The sample was also linked to a second study, of yellow fever vaccine responses in identical twins.

The material sequenced was PBMCs. Receptors were obtained from a young woman in good health.

This clonotype was seen repeatedly, ten times or more. The rearrangement links TRBV24-1 to TRBJ2-1; 9 bases fit TRBD2. The V segment lost 6 bases and the J segment 3 bases; nucleotides outside the gene matches: 2. The germline V gene has CDR1 KGHDR and CDR2 SFDVKD. The CDR3 loop spans 14 amino acids. This CDR3 is CATSRTSDYNEQFF. CDR3 nucleotides: TGTGCCACCAGTAGGACTAGCGACTACAATGAGCAGTTCTTC.

The V gene is TRBV20-1, the J gene TRBJ2-5; D gene ambiguous. The V and J ends lost 5 bases and 7 bases respectively, with 11 bases between them. This CDR3 is built from 11 residues. Germline CDR1 and CDR2: DFQATT and SNEGSKA (reference sequence). CDR3 DNA sequence: TGCAGTGCTCCACGGACCCCGACCCAGTACTTC. Protein product: CSAPRTPTQYF.

This clonotype was observed many times. This chain links TRBV6-1 with TRBJ2-3; 9 nucleotides align to TRBD1. J lost 3 bases, V lost 6 bases, and 4 bases had no gene match. From germline, CDR1 is MNHNS and CDR2 SASEGT. This CDR3 region has 14 residues. The CDR3 coding sequence is TGTGCCAGCAGCCCCGGGACAGGGACAGATACGCAGTATTTT. Its translation: CASSPGTGTDTQYF.

V and J are TRBV4-3 and TRBJ1-5, with D unresolved. Trimming cost V 8 bases and J 2 bases, with 25 bases left between them. The CDR3 consists of 18 residues. Germline V gene sequence: CDR1 LGHNA, CDR2 YSLEER. CDR3 residues: CASPTSLRVRVCNQPQHF. In DNA form, the CDR3 reads TGCGCCAGCCCCACCAGTCTTCGCGTTCGTGTCTGCAATCAGCCCCAGCATTTT.

The table lists this clonotype with a few counts. V is TRBV5-4 and J is TRBJ1-1; TRBD1 is a possible D gene (6 bases). CDR3 length: 15 amino acids. From germline, CDR1 is SGHNT and CDR2 YYREEE (reference sequence). V shed 1 base and J shed 2 bases, with 12 bases lying between them. The DNA for the CDR3 is TGTGCCAGCAGCTTGAGGGGGGGTTTAAACACTGAAGCTTTCTTT. This sequence encodes CASSLRGGLNTEAFF.

The V and J genes are TRBV6-2 or TRBV6-3 and TRBJ1-5, with TRBD1 identical over 8 bases. The trim removed 0 bases at V and 3 bases at J, leaving 7 bases unmatched. The CDR3 length is 17 residues. Per the germline V gene, CDR1 is MNHEY and CDR2 is SVGEGT. CDR3 bases: TGTGCCAGCAGTTACTCGAGCGCAGGGGGCAACAATCAGCCCCAGCATTTT. As protein: CASSYSSAGGNNQPQHF.

This clonotype showed up just a few times. The gene calls are TRBV12-3 or TRBV12-4 and TRBJ2-7, with 9 nucleotides matching TRBD1. After removal of 3 bases from V and 1 base from J, the junction contained 10 bases not matched to a gene. The CDR3 sequence is 17 residues long. The CDR3 reads CASSLVTGTGFSYEQYF. CDR3 sequence (DNA): TGTGCCAGCAGTTTGGTCACCGGGACAGGGTTTTCCTACGAGCAGTACTTC.

This clonotype was counted many times. The V call is TRBV28, the J call TRBJ2-5, with TRBD1 as a possible D gene (6 bases). V lost 4 bases to trimming and J lost 3 bases, with 15 bases between them. This CDR3 contains 15 residues. Germline lookup yields CDR1 MDHEN and CDR2 SYDVKM. The CDR3, as DNA: TGTGCCAGCAGTTCGGACAGACTAATAAAAGAGACCCAGTACTTC. It translates to CASSSDRLIKETQYF.

This clonotype was observed a handful of times. The V gene is TRBV16, the J gene TRBJ2-7; D tentatively reads TRBD1 or TRBD2 (5 bases each). V was cut by 4 bases and J by 7 bases, with 14 bases left in between. Germline CDR1 is KGHSY and CDR2 is FQNENV. CDR3 length: 13 amino acids. CDR3 protein: CASSLGPSQEQYF. The CDR3 bases are TGTGCCAGCAGCCTGGGACCATCTCAGGAGCAGTACTTC.

This clonotype was counted a few times. This chain uses TRBV6-5 with TRBJ2-4; 8 nucleotides align to TRBD1. After removal of 2 bases from V and 9 bases from J, the junction contained 6 bases not matched to a gene. Germline V gene lookup returns CDR1 MNHEY and CDR2 SVGAGI. The CDR3 contains 14 residues. The CDR3: CASSYRQGMAIQYF. CDR3 coding DNA: TGTGCCAGCAGTTACCGACAGGGGATGGCCATTCAGTACTTC.

The CDR3 protein is CASSRETGSETQYF. DNA for the CDR3: TGTGCCAGCAGCCGAGAGACAGGGTCAGAGACCCAGTACTTC. V and J are TRBV4-2 and TRBJ2-5; 7 bases align to TRBD1. Losses at the gene ends were 4 bases for V and 4 bases for J; bases not matched to a gene: 6. The germline V gene has CDR1 LGHNA and CDR2 YNFKEQ. The CDR3 sequence is 14 residues long.

The chain employs TRBV5-1 and TRBJ2-1, with D perhaps TRBD2 (7 bases). V lost 0 bases, J lost 0 bases, and 13 bases lay in between. The CDR3 covers 17 residues. Germline loops: CDR1 SGHRS, CDR2 YFSETQ. In DNA, the CDR3 is TGCGCCAGCAGCTTGGGGGGGGGGACACCCTCCTACAATGAGCAGTTCTTC. It yields the protein CASSLGGGTPSYNEQFF.

This clonotype has at least ten counts. The V call is TRBV7-8, the J call TRBJ2-5, with 15 positions matching TRBD2. With 0 bases clipped from V and 3 bases from J, the junction kept 2 bases outside the gene matches. Germline CDR1 is SGHVS and CDR2 is FQNEAQ. The length of the CDR3 is 17 residues. As DNA, the CDR3 is TGTGCCAGCAGCTTAGCGGGACTAGCGGGGGGTAAAGAGACCCAGTACTTC. Translating it yields CASSLAGLAGGKETQYF. Looking up the rest from reference TRBV7-8 and TRBJ2-5 gives the full variable domain: GAGVSQSPRYKVAKRGQDVALRCDPISGHVSLFWYQQALGQGPEFLTYFQNEAQLDKSGLPSDRFFAERPEGSVSTLKIQRTQQEDSAVYLCASSLAGLAGGKETQYFGPGTRLLVL.

This clonotype was seen many times. The chain uses TRBV27 and TRBJ2-5; D tentatively reads TRBD1 or TRBD2 (5 bases each). This CDR3 region has 13 residues. Trimming left V 5 bases short and J 7 bases short, with 14 bases between. Germline loops: CDR1 MNHEY, CDR2 SMNVEV (reference sequence). CDR3 sequence reads: CASSPGPGRTQYF. The CDR3, as DNA: TGTGCCAGCAGTCCCGGTCCAGGGAGGACCCAGTACTTC.

This clonotype was counted only a few times. The chain employs TRBV20-1 and TRBJ2-3; no definite D call. The CDR3 totals 11 residues. The germline V gene has CDR1 DFQATT and CDR2 SNEGSKA (reference sequence). V lost 6 bases, J lost 4 bases, and 8 bases lay in between. The CDR3 DNA sequence: TGCAGTGCGGCGAAGGCAGATACGCAGTATTTT. Residues: CSAAKADTQYF.

In this sample, this clonotype turned up many times. This sequence joins TRBV7-9 and TRBJ2-3; D is uncertain. Trimming pared 5 bases from V and 7 bases from J, leaving 16 bases between. The CDR3 is 14 residues long. Germline CDR1 and CDR2: SEHNR and FQNEAQ (reference sequence). The CDR3 DNA follows: TGTGCCAGCAGCAGACAAGCAGGCCCCTATACGCAGTATTTT. The encoded protein is CASSRQAGPYTQYF.

This clonotype was counted many times. V is TRBV5-1 and J is TRBJ2-7; D is perhaps TRBD1 (5 bases). V lost 0 bases and J lost 3, with 13 bases in between. Germline V gene lookup returns CDR1 SGHRS and CDR2 YFSETQ. The CDR3 is made up of 15 amino acids. The CDR3 nucleotides read TGCGCCAGCAGCTTGGAGTCAGGGATGGGCTACGAGCAGTACTTC. Translation: CASSLESGMGYEQYF.

This clonotype has only a few counts. The V and J genes are TRBV5-1 and TRBJ2-1, with 7 bases identical to TRBD2. Trimming removed 3 bases from V and 0 bases from J; junction bases left unmatched: 6. The CDR3 totals 16 residues. Germline V lookup: CDR1 SGHRS, CDR2 YFSETQ. The CDR3: CASSSLAASSYNEQFF. As DNA, the CDR3 is TGCGCCAGCAGCTCCCTAGCGGCTAGCTCCTACAATGAGCAGTTCTTC. Filled out from reference TRBV5-1 and TRBJ2-1, the complete variable domain reads KAGVTQTPRYLIKTRGQQVTLSCSPISGHRSVSWYQQTPGQGLQFLFEYFSETQRNKGNFPGRFSGRQFSNSRSEMNVSTLELGDSALYLCASSSLAASSYNEQFFGPGTRLTVL.

This clonotype was recorded many times. The V gene is TRBV12-3 or TRBV12-4, the J gene TRBJ2-2; D is ambiguous. V lost 6 bases and J lost 6, with 8 bases in between. The length of the CDR3 is 12 residues. The CDR3, as DNA: TGTGCCAGCAGCTTGCATCCCGGGGAGCTGTTTTTT. It specifies CASSLHPGELFF.

The sample holds a few counts of this clonotype. The CDR3 DNA is TGTGCCAGCAGCGTAGGCGGGGATCTCTACGAGCAGTACTTC. This encodes CASSVGGDLYEQYF. The chain has TRBV9 and TRBJ2-7; D possibly corresponds to TRBD2 (6 bases). Trimming took off 0 bases at V and 3 bases at J, with 10 bases between the two ends. This CDR3 has 14 amino acids. Per germline, CDR1 SGDLS and CDR2 YYNGEE.

This chain joins TRBV5-1 and TRBJ1-1; D may be TRBD1 (5 bases). Germline V gene sequence: CDR1 SGHRS, CDR2 YFSETQ. CDR3 size: 14 residues. The V end lost 3 bases, the J end lost 8 bases, and 17 bases lay between the germline ends. Here the CDR3 reads CASSSGRFRDEAFF. The CDR3 DNA is TGCGCCAGCAGCTCGGGGAGATTCCGGGACGAAGCTTTCTTT.